The 3 T cell receptor beta chains below all came from one sample that was sequenced in a study of CD8 T cells in Susac syndrome. RNA in amounts of about 0.5 to 1 ug was reverse transcribed with random hexamers. TCRdb independently ran MiXCR on the immunoSEQ multiplex PCR reads; one entry per CDR3 protein. The sample carries around 130,000 distinct CDR3 sequences, roughly 95% recorded once. The sequenced sample consisted of CD4+ T cells from PBMCs. These receptors were obtained from a human donor with Susac syndrome.

V gene TRBV12-3 or TRBV12-4 combines with J gene TRBJ2-2; possibly TRBD1 for D (5 bases). The V end lost 4 bases, the J end lost 3 bases, and 9 bases lay between the germline ends. The CDR3 length is 14 residues. CDR3 amino acids: CASSYDRYTGELFF. In DNA, the CDR3 is TGTGCCAGCAGTTACGACAGATACACCGGGGAGCTGTTTTTT.

In regard to this clonotype: Because the CDR3 is missing its conserved closing phenylalanine or tryptophan, this is likely a read error. The chain is built from TRBV30 and TRBJ2-2; D is undetermined. The CDR3 consists of 13 residues. Per germline, CDR1 GTSNPN and CDR2 SVGIG (reference sequence). The ends were cut back, 4 bases at V and 6 bases at J, with 12 bases in the middle. This CDR3 is CAWILVPPGELFC. The CDR3 DNA reads TGTGCCTGGATCCTCGTACCCCCCGGGGAGCTGTTTTGT.

The chain recombines TRBV3-1 with TRBJ2-4, with D tentatively TRBD2 (6 bases). Trimming took 4 bases from V and 2 from J, leaving 9 bases between them. The length of the CDR3 is 14 residues. The germline gives CDR1 LGHDT, CDR2 YNNKEL (reference sequence). In DNA form, the CDR3 reads TGTGCCAGCAGCCTGCGGGAAACCAAAAACATTCAGTACTTC. Its protein is CASSLRETKNIQYF.